The present T cell receptor (beta chain) was sequenced within a study of cytomegalovirus exposure and HLA in healthy donors. Findings and caveats of the study: About 90% or about 30% of the time was how often most TCR beta V segments were productive, according to an earlier analysis. The authors listed over 150 TCR beta chains as cytomegalovirus-associated.

Primers for the PCR totalled 60 Vbeta and 13 Jbeta. Some clones are missing from TCRdb's copy, which holds only in-frame ones; the method was immunoSEQ multiplex PCR. The data contain over 100,000 clones, roughly 75% of them seen just once; the ten biggest clones take up roughly 5%. As for this clone: Its target is unknown.

This CDR3 contains 15 residues. The germline V gene encodes CDR1 SNHLY and CDR2 FYNNEI. Trimming took 3 bases from V and 7 from J; bases not matched to a gene: 7. The sample consisted of PBMCs. The chain is built from TRBV2 and TRBJ1-4; 8 bases are shared with TRBD1. The TCR was taken from a man aged 25-45 years in good health and CMV-seronegative. The CDR3 here is CASSETGARVEKLFF. The CDR3 DNA sequence: TGTGCCAGCAGTGAGACAGGGGCTAGGGTTGAAAAACTGTTTTTT.